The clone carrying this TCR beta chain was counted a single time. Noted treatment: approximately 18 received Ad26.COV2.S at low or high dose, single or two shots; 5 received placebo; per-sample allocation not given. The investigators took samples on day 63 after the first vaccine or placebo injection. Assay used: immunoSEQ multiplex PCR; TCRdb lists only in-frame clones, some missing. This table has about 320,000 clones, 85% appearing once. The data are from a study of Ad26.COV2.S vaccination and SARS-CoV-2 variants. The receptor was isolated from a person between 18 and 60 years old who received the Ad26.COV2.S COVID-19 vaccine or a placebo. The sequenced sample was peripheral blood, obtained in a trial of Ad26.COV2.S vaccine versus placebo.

The CDR3 bases are TGTGCCAGCAGCCCCCGAGGGGGGCCTATCACAGATACGCAGTATTTT. This translates into CASSPRGGPITDTQYF. V usage is TRBV11-3 and J usage is TRBJ2-3; possibly TRBD1 or TRBD2 for D (6 bases each). The V and J ends lost 5 bases and 2 bases respectively, with 17 bases between them. The germline gives CDR1 SGHNT, CDR2 YENEEA. The length of the CDR3 is 16 residues.